This section outlines one TCR beta chain sequence together with its context. This entry comes from a study of T-cell reconstitution after alpha-beta-depleted transplantation in children. CDR1 is LGHDT and CDR2 is YNNKEL in the germline V gene (reference sequence). Deletions cut 0 bases from V and 7 bases from J, with 16 bases between. This CDR3 region has 17 residues. Unique molecular identifiers tagged the TCRbeta library. From the PCR reads, TCRdb called clonotypes with MiXCR, one entry per CDR3 protein. The sample holds about 500,000 distinct CDR3 sequences, approximately 29% seen once. The sample in question was PBMCs from the stem cell graft donor, obtained from the stem cell graft. V usage is TRBV3-1 and J usage is TRBJ1-6, with D perhaps matching TRBD1 (5 bases). The sequence was obtained from a human donor who donated a stem cell graft to a child with aplastic anemia. The CDR3 here is CASSQEEGWGLNSPLHF. The DNA of the CDR3 is TGTGCCAGCAGCCAAGAAGAGGGTTGGGGGTTAAATTCACCCCTCCACTTT.